The clone carrying this T cell receptor beta chain was counted a few times. The antigen is not known. The data were taken from a study of T cell repertoires in cytomegalovirus infection. Study background: Researchers turned to recently identified HLA-C-restricted CMV epitopes as well as well-studied HLA-B-restricted ones.

TCRdb re-analysed the reads in MiXCR, keeping a single row per CDR3 protein. The table has about 920,000 distinct CDR3 sequences, around 32% seen once. V lost 2 bases and J lost 2; bases outside the gene matches: 8. This CDR3 spans 17 amino acids. CDR1 and CDR2 (germline): ENHRY, SYGVKD. This receptor was identified in a human donor in good health (CMV status not recorded). Some clones in this sample may be carry-over from other donors' samples. The chain combines TRBV10-3 with TRBJ2-5, with 10 bases fitting TRBD2. This sample comprised cultured CD8+ T cells from PBMCs, obtained from culture after CMV antigen stimulation. CDR3 nucleotides: TGTGCCATCAGTGAGCTTCCGGGACTAGCGCCTCAAGAGACCCAGTACTTC. Translating it yields CAISELPGLAPQETQYF.